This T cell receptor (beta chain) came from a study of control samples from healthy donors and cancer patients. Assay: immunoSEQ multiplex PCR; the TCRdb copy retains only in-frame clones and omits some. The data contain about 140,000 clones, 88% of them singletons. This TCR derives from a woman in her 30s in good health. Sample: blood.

CDR3 coding DNA: TGCAGCGTTGGGATTGGAGGGGCAGATACGCAGTATTTT. It specifies CSVGIGGADTQYF. This sequence joins TRBV29-1 and TRBJ2-3; tentatively, D is TRBD2 (6 bases). Germline lookup yields CDR1 SQVTM and CDR2 ANQGSEA. V lost 4 bases and J lost 4, with 12 bases in between. CDR3 length: 13 amino acids.